Sequencing of this T cell receptor (beta chain) was carried out in a study of blood T cell repertoires in COVID-19 (dated by TCRdb to 2020 to 2022). About the study as a whole: Samples from collaborators originated in the United States, Italy and Spain and spanned both the acute and convalescent phases of COVID-19. The material from the prospective study consisted of cDNA or gDNA derived from T cells, B-cell-depleted T cells, or PBMCs. The repertoires were made available in a free public database intended to serve as a resource for research on the immune response to SARS-CoV-2. Where HLA class I and class II types were available, the types were taken from metadata supplied by the sample provider, not from assay-based typing. Samples were obtained from the ongoing ImmuneRACE study (first 160 participants) and from 1,000 to 1,500 subjects provided by 6 global collaborators. Nearly every sample came with metadata listing a de-identified subject ID, COVID-19 status, age in years and sex. Deeply sampled blood TCRbeta repertoires from subjects exposed to, actively infected with, or recovered from COVID-19 were included in the dataset. General findings and caveats noted by the study authors: The amount of clinical and demographic metadata varied by source and participant and was provided uncurated.

TCRbeta CDR3 regions were amplified from genomic DNA using the immunoSEQ Assay, a bias-controlled multiplex PCR. For the original study's pipeline: The number of nucleated cells in each sample was estimated from the amplification of reference gene primers within the assay. Sequence reads were collapsed and filtered to measure the absolute abundance of every unique TCRbeta CDR3 rearrangement. For each sample, productive Simpson clonality was calculated as the square root of Simpson's diversity index over productive rearrangements. Not all clones reach the TCRdb copy of this immuneACCESS table, which keeps in-frame sequences only. Checked studies attribute under half of the gap to unresolved V genes and leave the rest unexplained. The DNA gave D and trimming, while V, J and clone size come from that table. This sample is represented by about 480,000 clones; 80% to 90% of them were singletons. About 0.91% of the sample is held by the ten biggest clonotypes.

One collaborating source in Seattle enrolled patients during active infection and followed them longitudinally through the course of disease. Collaborating institutions collected whole blood in K2EDTA tubes following their own protocols. Collaborator samples were shipped for TCRbeta analysis as frozen whole blood, isolated PBMCs, or DNA extracted from either sample type. From cysteine to phenylalanine, the CDR3 is 16 amino acids long. Of all the DNA, just the CDR3 is kept, 48 bases in frame from base 1. The germline V gene gives CDR1 as SGHTA and CDR2 as FQGNSA. The V end loses 1 base and the J end loses 4 bases, and a stretch of 14 bases separates them. Concerning this clone: The target of this receptor is not known. No per-base quality is available; no much larger clone lies one base away.

Sequencing input: peripheral blood. The chain couples TRBV7-2 to TRBJ2-1; too little of a D gene remains to name it. The source is a young man with COVID-19, enrolled during active disease. The nucleotide sequence is TGTGCCAGCAGCTTAGGACCCGCGGCGCCGTACAATGAGCAGTTCTTC. Its translation is CASSLGPAAPYNEQFF.